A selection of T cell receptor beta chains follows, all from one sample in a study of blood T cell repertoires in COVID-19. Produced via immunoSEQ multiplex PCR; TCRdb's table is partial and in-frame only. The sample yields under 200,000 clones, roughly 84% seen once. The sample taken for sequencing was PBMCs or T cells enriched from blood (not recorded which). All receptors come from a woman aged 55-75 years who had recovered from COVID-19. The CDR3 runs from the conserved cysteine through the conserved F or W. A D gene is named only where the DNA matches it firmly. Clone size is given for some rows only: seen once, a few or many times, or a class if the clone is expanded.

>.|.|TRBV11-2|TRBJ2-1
CASSLEGGRGNEQFF
TGTGCCAGCAGCTTAGAAGGTGGGAGAGGGAATGAGCAGTTCTTC
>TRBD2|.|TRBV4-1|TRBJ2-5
CASKGTSGGSQETQYF
TGCGCCAGCAAAGGGACTAGCGGGGGGTCTCAAGAGACCCAGTACTTC
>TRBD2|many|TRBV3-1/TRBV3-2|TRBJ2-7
CASSRSRAGRYEQYF
TGTGCCAGCAGCCGATCCCGAGCGGGGAGATACGAGCAGTACTTC
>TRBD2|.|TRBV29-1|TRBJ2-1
CSVAWLAGSYNEQFF
TGCAGCGTTGCGTGGCTAGCGGGGTCCTACAATGAGCAGTTCTTC
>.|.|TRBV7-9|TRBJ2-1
CASSLLSVIGNEQFF
TGTGCCAGCAGCCTACTTAGCGTCATCGGGAATGAGCAGTTCTTC
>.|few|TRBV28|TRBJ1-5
CASSIGGGGQPQHF
TGTGCCAGCAGTATCGGAGGGGGGGGTCAGCCCCAGCATTTT
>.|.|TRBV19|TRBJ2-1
CASSIRGYNEQFF
TGTGCCAGTAGTATCAGAGGGTACAATGAGCAGTTCTTC
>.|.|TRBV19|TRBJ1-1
CASRGAVYTEAFF
TGTGCCAGTAGAGGGGCGGTCTACACTGAAGCTTTCTTT
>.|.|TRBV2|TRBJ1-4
CASMLQGGEKLFF
TGTGCCAGCATGTTACAGGGTGGGGAAAAACTGTTTTTT
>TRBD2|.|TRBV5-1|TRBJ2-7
CASSSGGTSGLYEQYF
TGCGCCAGCAGCTCTGGCGGCACTAGCGGTCTTTACGAGCAGTACTTC
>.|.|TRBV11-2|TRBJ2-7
CASSLAQGEQYF
TGTGCCAGCAGCTTAGCCCAGGGCGAGCAGTACTTC
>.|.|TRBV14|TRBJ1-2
CASSLVSRGGYTF
TGTGCCAGCAGTCTGGTCTCCCGCGGGGGCTACACCTTC
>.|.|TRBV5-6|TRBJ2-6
CASSSYRERSSGANVLTF
TGTGCCAGCAGCTCCTACAGGGAGCGGAGCTCTGGGGCCAACGTCCTGACTTTC
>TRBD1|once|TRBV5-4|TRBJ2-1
CASSSSGGNSYNEQFF
TGTGCCAGCAGCTCATCAGGGGGCAACTCCTACAATGAGCAGTTCTTC
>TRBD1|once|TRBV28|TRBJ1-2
CASSVVGTDYGYTF
TGTGCCAGCAGTGTAGTTGGGACAGACTATGGCTACACCTTC